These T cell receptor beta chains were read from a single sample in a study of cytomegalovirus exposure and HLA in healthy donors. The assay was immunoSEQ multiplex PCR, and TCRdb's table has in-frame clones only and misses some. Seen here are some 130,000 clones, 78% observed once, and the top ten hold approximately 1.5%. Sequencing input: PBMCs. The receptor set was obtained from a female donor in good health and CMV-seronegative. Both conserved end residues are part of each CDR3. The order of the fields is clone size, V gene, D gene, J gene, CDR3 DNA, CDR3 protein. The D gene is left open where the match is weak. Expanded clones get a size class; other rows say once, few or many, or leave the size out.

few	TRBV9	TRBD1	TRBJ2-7	TGTGCCAGCAGCGACGGGACAGGGGACTACGAGCAGTACTTC	CASSDGTGDYEQYF
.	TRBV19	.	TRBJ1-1	TGTGCCAGTAGTGTCACCCGGGACACTGAAGCTTTCTTT	CASSVTRDTEAFF
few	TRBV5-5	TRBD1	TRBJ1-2	TGTGCCAGCAGCTTAACAGGGGGCGGCTATGGCTACACCTTC	CASSLTGGGYGYTF
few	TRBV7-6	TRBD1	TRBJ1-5	TGTGCCAGCAGCCTGGGACAGATTAGCAATCAGCCCCAGCATTTT	CASSLGQISNQPQHF
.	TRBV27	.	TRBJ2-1	TGTGCCAGCAGTTCACAGGGACGGAGCGGCCATGAGCAGTTCTTC	CASSSQGRSGHEQFF
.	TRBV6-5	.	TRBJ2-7	TGTGCCAGCAGTTACCTTAGGGGCTACGAGCAGTACTTC	CASSYLRGYEQYF
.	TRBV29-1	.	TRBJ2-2	TGCGGCGTAGGGGGCACCGGGGAGCTGTTTTTT	CGVGGTGELFF
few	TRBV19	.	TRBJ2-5	TGTGCCAGTAGTATTCGCTCGCTCGTCACACGACAAGAGACCCAGTACTTC	CASSIRSLVTRQETQYF
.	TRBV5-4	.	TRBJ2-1	TGTGCCAGCAACCTGGCCGGGAACAGGAGGGGCGATGAGCAGTTCTTC	CASNLAGNRRGDEQFF
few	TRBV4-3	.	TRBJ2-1	TGCGCCAGCAGCCACCGACAGGCGGGAGACTCTTATGAGCAGTTCTTC	CASSHRQAGDSYEQFF
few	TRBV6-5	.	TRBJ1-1	TGTGCCAGCAGCTTGGACAAAGACACTGAAGCTTTCTTT	CASSLDKDTEAFF
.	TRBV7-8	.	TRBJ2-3	TGTGCCAGCAGCTTAGTCAGGGGTCCTAGCACAGATACGCAGTATTTT	CASSLVRGPSTDTQYF
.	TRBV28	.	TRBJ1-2	TGTGCCAGCAGTTTAGGTGCTATTGATGGCTACACCTTC	CASSLGAIDGYTF
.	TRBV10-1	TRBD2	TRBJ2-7	TGCGCCAGCAGTTCTACCGGACTAGCGGGAGTCTACGAGCAGTACTTC	CASSSTGLAGVYEQYF
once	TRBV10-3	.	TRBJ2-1	TGTGCCATCAGTGAGACCGCAGGGGATGGCAATGAGCAGTTCTTC	CAISETAGDGNEQFF
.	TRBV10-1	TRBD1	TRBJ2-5	TGCGCCAGCATCCGGGACAGGGATGTCGAGACCCAGTACTTC	CASIRDRDVETQYF
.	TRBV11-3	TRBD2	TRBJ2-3	TGTGCCAGCAGCTTAGGAAAGCGGGAGGGCACAGATACGCAGTATTTT	CASSLGKREGTDTQYF
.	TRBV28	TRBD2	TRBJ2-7	TGTGCCAGCAGTCGCGGACTAGCGGGACCGTCCTACGAGCAGTACTTC	CASSRGLAGPSYEQYF
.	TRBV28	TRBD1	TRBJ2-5	TGTGCCAGCAGTTTAAGGGGTTGGGCAGGGGGAAACCAAGAGACCCAGTACTTC	CASSLRGWAGGNQETQYF
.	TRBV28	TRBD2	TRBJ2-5	TGTGCCAGCAGTACGAGCGGGGCCGCTTATGGGGAGACCCAGTACTTC	CASSTSGAAYGETQYF
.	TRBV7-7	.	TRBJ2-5	TGTGCTAGCAGCGCTACTAGCTTCCAAGAGACCCAGTACTTC	CASSATSFQETQYF
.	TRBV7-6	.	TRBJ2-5	TGTGCCAGCAGCTTATCGTACCAAGAGACCCAGTACTTC	CASSLSYQETQYF
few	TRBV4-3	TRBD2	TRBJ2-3	TGCGCCAGCAGCCTTACCAATAGCGGGAGCCCAGATACGCAGTATTTT	CASSLTNSGSPDTQYF
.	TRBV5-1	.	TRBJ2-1	TGCGCCAGCAGCTTGGGACTCTCCTACAATGAGCAGTTCTTC	CASSLGLSYNEQFF
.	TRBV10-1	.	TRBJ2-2	TGCGCCAGCGAGGGGGAGGGCCGAGGGACCGGGGAGCTGTTTTTT	CASEGEGRGTGELFF
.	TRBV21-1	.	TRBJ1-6	TGTGCCAGCAGCAAAGACAGACAGGGCAGGGCACCCCTCCACTTT	CASSKDRQGRAPLHF